This T cell receptor (beta chain) was identified in a study of blood T cell repertoires in COVID-19. TCRdb's copy holds only in-frame clones and misses some; the assay was immunoSEQ multiplex PCR. The repertoire includes around 250,000 clones, over 75% of them detected once, and around 9.2% sits in the top ten. Of note for this clone: The same CDR3 can be traced to other DNA sequences in this sample.

V was trimmed by 0 bases and J by 4 bases, leaving 13 bases between them. The germline CDR1 and CDR2 sequences are LGHNA and YSLEER. This CDR3 comprises 15 residues. The rearrangement links TRBV4-3 to TRBJ2-7; D might be TRBD1 (6 bases). Material for sequencing was peripheral blood. The TCR was taken from a human donor in a cohort sampled during active COVID-19. The CDR3 reads CASSQDRVGGYEQYF. CDR3 in DNA: TGCGCCAGCAGCCAAGATCGGGTAGGGGGTTACGAGCAGTACTTC.